The clone carrying this T cell receptor beta chain was detected only a few times. Its antigen is undetermined. Quantitative barcoded 5'-RACE was used to prepare TCR beta libraries. TCRdb used MiXCR to reprocess the 5' RACE reads, holding one entry per CDR3 protein. Of around 150,000 distinct CDR3 sequences listed, 6% to 8% were seen once; the top ten hold roughly an eighth. The data belong to a study of CD8 T cells in ankylosing spondylitis. Study outcomes and limitations: Characteristic, it appeared, of ankylosing spondylitis blood was a TCR beta motif of eight highly homologous variants.

Source material: blood, either unsorted or a sorted T cell fraction (not recorded which). The clonotype comes from a female donor with ankylosing spondylitis or in good health (not recorded which).

Written as DNA, the CDR3 is TGCAGTGCTAACCTAGGGGCAGGGCTGGGCAATCAGCCCCAGCATTTT. Amino acid sequence: CSANLGAGLGNQPQHF. The rearrangement joins TRBV20-1 to TRBJ1-5; tentative D call: TRBD1 (5 bases). Germline V gene lookup returns CDR1 DFQATT and CDR2 SNEGSKA (reference sequence). The CDR3 extends over 16 amino acids. V dropped 4 bases and J dropped 2 bases, with 18 bases sitting between them.